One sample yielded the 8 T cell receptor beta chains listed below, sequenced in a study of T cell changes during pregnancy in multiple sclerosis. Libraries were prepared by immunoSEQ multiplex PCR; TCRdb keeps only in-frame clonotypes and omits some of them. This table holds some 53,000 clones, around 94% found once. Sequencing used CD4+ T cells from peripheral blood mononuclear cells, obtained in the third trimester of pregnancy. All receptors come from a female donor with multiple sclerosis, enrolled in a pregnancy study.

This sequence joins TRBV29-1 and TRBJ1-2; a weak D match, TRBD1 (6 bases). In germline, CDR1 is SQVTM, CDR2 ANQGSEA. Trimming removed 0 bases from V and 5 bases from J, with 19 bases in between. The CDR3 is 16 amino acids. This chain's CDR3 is CSVEDRGRGDRYGYTF. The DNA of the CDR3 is TGCAGCGTTGAAGATAGGGGGAGGGGAGATAGGTATGGCTACACCTTC. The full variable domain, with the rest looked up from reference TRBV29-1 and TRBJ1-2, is SAVISQKPSRDICQRGTSLTIQCQVDSQVTMMFWYRQQPGQSLTLIATANQGSEATYESGFVIDKFPISRPNLTFSTLTVSNMSPEDSSIYLCSVEDRGRGDRYGYTFGSGTRLTVV.

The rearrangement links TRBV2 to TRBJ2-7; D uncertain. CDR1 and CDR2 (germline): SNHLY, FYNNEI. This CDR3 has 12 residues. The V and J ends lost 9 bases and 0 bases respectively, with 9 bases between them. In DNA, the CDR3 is TGTGCCAGTCATACAGCCTCCTACGAGCAGTACTTC. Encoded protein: CASHTASYEQYF.

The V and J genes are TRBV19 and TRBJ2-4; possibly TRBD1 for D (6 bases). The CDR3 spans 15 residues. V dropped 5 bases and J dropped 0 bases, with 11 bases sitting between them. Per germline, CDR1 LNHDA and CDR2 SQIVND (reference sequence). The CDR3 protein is CASSQTGLAKNIQYF. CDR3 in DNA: TGTGCCAGTAGTCAAACAGGGCTAGCCAAAAACATTCAGTACTTC.

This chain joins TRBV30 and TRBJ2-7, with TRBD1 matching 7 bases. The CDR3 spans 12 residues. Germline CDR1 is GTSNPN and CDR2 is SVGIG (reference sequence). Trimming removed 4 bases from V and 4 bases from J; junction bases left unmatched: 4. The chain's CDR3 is CAWIRDSYEQYF. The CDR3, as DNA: TGTGCCTGGATACGGGACAGTTACGAGCAGTACTTC.

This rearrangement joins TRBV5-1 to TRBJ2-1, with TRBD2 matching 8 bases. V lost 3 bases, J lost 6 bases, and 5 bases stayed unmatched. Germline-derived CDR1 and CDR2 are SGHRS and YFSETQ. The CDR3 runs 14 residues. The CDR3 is CASSWSGTSNEQFF. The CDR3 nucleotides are TGCGCCAGCAGCTGGTCCGGGACTAGCAATGAGCAGTTCTTC.

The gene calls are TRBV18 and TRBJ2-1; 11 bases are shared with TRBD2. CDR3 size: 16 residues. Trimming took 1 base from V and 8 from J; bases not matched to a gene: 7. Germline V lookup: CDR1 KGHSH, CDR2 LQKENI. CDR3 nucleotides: TGTGCCAGCTCACCACAGACTAGCGGGATGGGGTATGAGCAGTTCTTC. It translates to CASSPQTSGMGYEQFF.

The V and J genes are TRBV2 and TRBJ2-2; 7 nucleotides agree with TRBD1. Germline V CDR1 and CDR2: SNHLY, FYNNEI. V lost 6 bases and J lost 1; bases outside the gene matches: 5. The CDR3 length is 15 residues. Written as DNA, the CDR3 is TGTGCCAGCAGAACCGGGACAGAGAACACCGGGGAGCTGTTTTTT. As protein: CASRTGTENTGELFF.

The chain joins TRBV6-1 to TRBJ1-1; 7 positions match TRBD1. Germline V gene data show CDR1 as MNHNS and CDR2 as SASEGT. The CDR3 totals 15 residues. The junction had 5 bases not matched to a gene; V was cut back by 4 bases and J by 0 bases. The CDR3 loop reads CASSVQGPMNTEAFF. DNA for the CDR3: TGTGCCAGCAGTGTACAGGGGCCCATGAACACTGAAGCTTTCTTT.